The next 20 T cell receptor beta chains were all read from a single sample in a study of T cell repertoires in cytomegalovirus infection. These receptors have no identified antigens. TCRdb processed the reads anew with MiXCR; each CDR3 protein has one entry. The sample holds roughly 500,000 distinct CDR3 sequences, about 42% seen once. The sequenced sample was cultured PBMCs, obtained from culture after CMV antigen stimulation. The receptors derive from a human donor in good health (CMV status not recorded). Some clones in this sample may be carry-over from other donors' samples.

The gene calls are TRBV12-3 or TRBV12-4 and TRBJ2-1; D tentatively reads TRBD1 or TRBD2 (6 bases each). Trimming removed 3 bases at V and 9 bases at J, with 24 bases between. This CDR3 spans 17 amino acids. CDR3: CASSFSTARGVSGEQFF. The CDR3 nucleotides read TGTGCCAGCAGTTTTTCAACCGCTAGGGGGGTGTCGGGTGAGCAGTTCTTC.

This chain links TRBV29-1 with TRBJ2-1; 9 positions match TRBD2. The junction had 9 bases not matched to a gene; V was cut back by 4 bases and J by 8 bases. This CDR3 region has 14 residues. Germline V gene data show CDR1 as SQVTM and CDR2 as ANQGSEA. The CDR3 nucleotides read TGCAGCGTTGGGCTTTCTAGCGGGGCGGATGAGCAGTTCTTC. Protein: CSVGLSSGADEQFF.

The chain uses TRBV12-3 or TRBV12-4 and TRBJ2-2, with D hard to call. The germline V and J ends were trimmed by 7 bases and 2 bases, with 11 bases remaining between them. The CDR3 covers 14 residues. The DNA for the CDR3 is TGTGCCAGCACTTCCCCAGCTAACACCGGGGAGCTGTTTTTT. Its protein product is CASTSPANTGELFF.

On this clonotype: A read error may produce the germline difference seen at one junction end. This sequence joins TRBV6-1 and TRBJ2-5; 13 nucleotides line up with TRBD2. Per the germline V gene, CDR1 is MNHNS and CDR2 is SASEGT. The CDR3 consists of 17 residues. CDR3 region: CACSEFRTSGSTLTQYF. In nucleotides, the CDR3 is TGTGCCTGCAGTGAATTCCGGACTAGCGGGAGTACGCTAACCCAGTACTTC.

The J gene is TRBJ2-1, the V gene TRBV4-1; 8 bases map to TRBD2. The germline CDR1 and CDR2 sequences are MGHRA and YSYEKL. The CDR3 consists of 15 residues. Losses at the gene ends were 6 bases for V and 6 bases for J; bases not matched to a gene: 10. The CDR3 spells CASSLGRAGINEQFF. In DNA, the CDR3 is TGCGCCAGCAGTCTCGGGAGGGCCGGAATCAATGAGCAGTTCTTC.

The CDR3 bases are TGTGCCAGCAGCCAGACGGCAGGGGTAGGCGAGCAGTACTTC. Its translation: CASSQTAGVGEQYF. This chain connects TRBV3-1 to TRBJ2-7; tentatively, D is TRBD1 (6 bases). The germline V gene encodes CDR1 LGHDT and CDR2 YNNKEL (reference sequence). Trimming cost V 3 bases and J 6 bases, with 15 bases left between them. The CDR3 extends over 14 amino acids.

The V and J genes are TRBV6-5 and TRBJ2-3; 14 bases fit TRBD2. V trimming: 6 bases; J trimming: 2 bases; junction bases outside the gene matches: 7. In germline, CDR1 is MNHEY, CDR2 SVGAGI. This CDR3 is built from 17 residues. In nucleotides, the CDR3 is TGTGCCAGCAGCCGAGGGGGACTAGCGGGGGTCACAGATACGCAGTATTTT. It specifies CASSRGGLAGVTDTQYF.

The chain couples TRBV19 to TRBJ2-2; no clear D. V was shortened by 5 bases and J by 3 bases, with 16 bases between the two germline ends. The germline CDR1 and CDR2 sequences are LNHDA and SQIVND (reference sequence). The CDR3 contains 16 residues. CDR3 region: CASSSPTRLYTGELFF. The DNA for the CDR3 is TGTGCCAGTAGTTCCCCGACACGTCTTTACACCGGGGAGCTGTTTTTT.

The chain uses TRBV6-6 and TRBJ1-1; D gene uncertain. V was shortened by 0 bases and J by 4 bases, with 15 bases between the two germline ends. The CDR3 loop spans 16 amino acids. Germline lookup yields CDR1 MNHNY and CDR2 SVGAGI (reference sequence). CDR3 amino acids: CASSYSAGTWGTEAFF. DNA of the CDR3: TGTGCCAGCAGTTACTCGGCAGGTACCTGGGGCACTGAAGCTTTCTTT.

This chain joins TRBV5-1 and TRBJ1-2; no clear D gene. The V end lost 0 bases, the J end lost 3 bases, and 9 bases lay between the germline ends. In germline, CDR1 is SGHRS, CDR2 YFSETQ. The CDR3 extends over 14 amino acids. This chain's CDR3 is CASSLGTAHYGYTF. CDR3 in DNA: TGCGCCAGCAGCTTGGGGACGGCACACTATGGCTACACCTTC.

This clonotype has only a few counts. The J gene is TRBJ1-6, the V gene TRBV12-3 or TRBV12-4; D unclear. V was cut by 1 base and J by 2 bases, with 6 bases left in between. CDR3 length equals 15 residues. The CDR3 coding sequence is TGTGCCAGCAGTTTAGGTCCCCCCTATAATTCACCCCTCCACTTT. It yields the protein CASSLGPPYNSPLHF.

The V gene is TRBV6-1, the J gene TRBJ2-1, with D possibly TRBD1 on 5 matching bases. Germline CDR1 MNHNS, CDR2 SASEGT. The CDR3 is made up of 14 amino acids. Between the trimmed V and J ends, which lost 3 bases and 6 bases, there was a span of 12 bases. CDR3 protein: CASSDRVRFNEQFF. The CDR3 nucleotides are TGTGCCAGCAGTGACAGGGTAAGGTTCAATGAGCAGTTCTTC.

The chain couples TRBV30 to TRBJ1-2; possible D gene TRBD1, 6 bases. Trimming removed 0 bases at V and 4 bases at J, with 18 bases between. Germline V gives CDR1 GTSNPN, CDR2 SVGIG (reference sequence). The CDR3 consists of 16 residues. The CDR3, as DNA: TGTGCCTGGAGTGTACCGGGGGCAGGAGGAACCTATGGCTACACCTTC. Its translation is CAWSVPGAGGTYGYTF.

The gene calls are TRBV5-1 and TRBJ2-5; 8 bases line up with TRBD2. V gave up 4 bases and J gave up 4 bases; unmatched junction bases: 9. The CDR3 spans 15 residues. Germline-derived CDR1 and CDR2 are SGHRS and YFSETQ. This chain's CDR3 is CASSPSGSGGETQYF. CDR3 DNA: TGCGCCAGCAGCCCCAGCGGGAGTGGGGGAGAGACCCAGTACTTC.

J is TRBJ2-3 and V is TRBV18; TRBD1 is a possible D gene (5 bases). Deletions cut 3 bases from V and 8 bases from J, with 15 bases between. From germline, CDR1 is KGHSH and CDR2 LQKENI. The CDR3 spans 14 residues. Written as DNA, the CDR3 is TGTGCCAGCTCACCTGACCAGGGTGTTGGTACGCAGTATTTT. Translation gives CASSPDQGVGTQYF.

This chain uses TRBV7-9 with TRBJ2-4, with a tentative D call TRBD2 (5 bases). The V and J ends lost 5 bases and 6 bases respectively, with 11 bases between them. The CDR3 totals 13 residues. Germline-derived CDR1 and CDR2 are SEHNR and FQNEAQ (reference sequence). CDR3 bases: TGTGCCAGCAGCGGAGCGGCGATAAACATTCAGTACTTC. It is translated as CASSGAAINIQYF.

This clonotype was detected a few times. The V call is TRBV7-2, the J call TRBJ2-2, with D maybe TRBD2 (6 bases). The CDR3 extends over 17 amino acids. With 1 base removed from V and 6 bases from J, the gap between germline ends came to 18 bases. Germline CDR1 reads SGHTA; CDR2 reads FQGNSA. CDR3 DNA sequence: TGTGCCAGCAGCTTAGTTGGGCTGTGGGGGGTCGCCGGGGAGCTGTTTTTT. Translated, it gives CASSLVGLWGVAGELFF. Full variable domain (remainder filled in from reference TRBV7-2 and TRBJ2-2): GAGVSQSPSNKVTEKGKDVELRCDPISGHTALYWYRQSLGQGLEFLIYFQGNSAPDKSGLPSDRFSAERTGGSVSTLTIQRTQQEDSAVYLCASSLVGLWGVAGELFFGEGSRLTVL.

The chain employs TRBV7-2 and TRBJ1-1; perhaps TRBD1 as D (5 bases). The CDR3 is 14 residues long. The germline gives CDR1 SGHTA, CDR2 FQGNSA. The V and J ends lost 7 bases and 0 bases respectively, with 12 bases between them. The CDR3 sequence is CASTFREMNTEAFF. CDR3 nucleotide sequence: TGTGCCAGCACCTTCAGGGAGATGAACACTGAAGCTTTCTTT. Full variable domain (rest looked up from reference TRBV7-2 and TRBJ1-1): GAGVSQSPSNKVTEKGKDVELRCDPISGHTALYWYRQSLGQGLEFLIYFQGNSAPDKSGLPSDRFSAERTGGSVSTLTIQRTQQEDSAVYLCASTFREMNTEAFFGQGTRLTVV.

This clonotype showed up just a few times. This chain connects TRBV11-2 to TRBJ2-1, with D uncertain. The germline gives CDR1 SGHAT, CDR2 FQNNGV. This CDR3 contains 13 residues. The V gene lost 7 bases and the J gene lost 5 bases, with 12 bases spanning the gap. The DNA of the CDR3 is TGTGCCAGCATTGCGGCCAACCACAATGAGCAGTTCTTC. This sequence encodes CASIAANHNEQFF.

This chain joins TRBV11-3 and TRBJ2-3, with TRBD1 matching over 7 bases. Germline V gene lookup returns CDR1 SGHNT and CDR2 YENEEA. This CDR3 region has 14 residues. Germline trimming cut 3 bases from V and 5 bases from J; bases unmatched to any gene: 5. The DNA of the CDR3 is TGTGCCAGCAGCTTGGGACAGAGGGAAGATACGCAGTATTTT. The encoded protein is CASSLGQREDTQYF. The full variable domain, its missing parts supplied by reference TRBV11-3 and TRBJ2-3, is EAGVVQSPRYKIIEKKQPVAFWCNPISGHNTLYWYLQNLGQGPELLIRYENEEAVDDSQLPKDRFSAERLKGVDSTLKIQPAELGDSAVYLCASSLGQREDTQYFGPGTRLTVL.